This T cell receptor beta chain was sequenced during a study of regulatory T cells in long-lasting Graves disease. Regarding this clonotype: Its matching antigen is unknown. This may be a read error, as it is one base from a much larger clone.

The trim removed 2 bases at V and 7 bases at J, leaving 9 bases unmatched. This CDR3 contains 15 residues. The germline V gene has CDR1 SGHNT and CDR2 YYREEE (reference sequence). The time point was: persistent/refractory GD, antithyroid drugs over 5 years with positive TRAb. PBMCs were the source of the RNA used for TCR sequencing. Study-wide findings and caveats: Results may be inaccurate due to the small sample size.

Researchers made TCR beta libraries by using iRepertoire HTBI primers and running Arm-PCR on CDR3 regions. One entry per CDR3 protein results from TCRdb running MiXCR on the multiplex PCR reads. The table has some 440,000 distinct CDR3 sequences, around 21% seen once. The chain carries TRBV5-4 and TRBJ2-5, with 9 bases matching TRBD2. The sample consisted of peripheral blood mononuclear cells (PBMCs), taken when the disease was refractory, from a patient treated with antithyroid drugs. The receptor comes from a female donor with Graves disease. The CDR3 nucleotides are TGTGCCAGCAGCTTCACTAGCGGAGCGGGGGGGACCCAGTACTTC. Translating it yields CASSFTSGAGGTQYF.